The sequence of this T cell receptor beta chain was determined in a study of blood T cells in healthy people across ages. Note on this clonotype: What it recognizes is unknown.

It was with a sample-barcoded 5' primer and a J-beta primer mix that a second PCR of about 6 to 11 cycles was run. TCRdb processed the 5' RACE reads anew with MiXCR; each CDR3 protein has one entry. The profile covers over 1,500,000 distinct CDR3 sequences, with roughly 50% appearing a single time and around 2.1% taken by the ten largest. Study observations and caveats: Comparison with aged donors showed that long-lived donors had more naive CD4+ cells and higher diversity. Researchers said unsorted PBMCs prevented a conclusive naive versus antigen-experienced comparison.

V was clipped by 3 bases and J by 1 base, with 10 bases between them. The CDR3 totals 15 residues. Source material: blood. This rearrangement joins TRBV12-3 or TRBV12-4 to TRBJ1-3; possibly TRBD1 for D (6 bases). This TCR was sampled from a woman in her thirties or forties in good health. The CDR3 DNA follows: TGTGCCAGCAGTTTTGCAGGGGCTTCTGGAAACACCATATATTTT. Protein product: CASSFAGASGNTIYF.